This T cell receptor (beta chain) was sequenced during a study of T cells in Graves' hyperthyroidism and ophthalmopathy. Hyperthyroidism had been newly diagnosed in patients aged 18 to 65, and its duration was under 2 months. Researchers took RNA transcripts and amplified the TCR beta CDR3 regions from them. First-round RT-PCR with HTBI primers amplified the TCR CDR3 region. TCRdb passed the multiplex PCR reads through MiXCR, listing each CDR3 protein once. The sample lists approximately 370,000 distinct CDR3 sequences, 17% occurring once. Germline-derived CDR1 and CDR2 are MNHEY and SMNVEV (reference sequence). The CDR3 length is 15 residues. V was pared by 7 bases and J by 0 bases, with 4 bases of the junction left unmatched.

The receptor was isolated from a woman in her thirties with Graves' hyperthyroidism that later progressed to Graves' ophthalmopathy. The sample taken for sequencing was blood. The chain employs TRBV27 and TRBJ2-1, with 9 positions matching TRBD1. CDR3 sequence: CASKLQGASYNEQFF. DNA of the CDR3: TGTGCCAGCAAATTACAGGGGGCCTCCTACAATGAGCAGTTCTTC.